The 27 T cell receptor beta chains reported below all come from one sample, sequenced in a study of tumor-infiltrating lymphocytes in localized non-small cell lung cancer. Clones were read by immunoSEQ multiplex PCR, and TCRdb kept only the in-frame ones, dropping some. Among about 15,000 clones, 65% to 75% were seen once, and the ten largest hold approximately 5.4%. Sequenced sample: lung tumor tissue. These receptors were collected from a human donor with non-small cell lung cancer.

The chain has TRBV4-2 and TRBJ1-1; 8 bases align to TRBD1. Looked up from germline, CDR1 is LGHNA and CDR2 is YNFKEQ. Trimming removed 0 bases from V and 1 base from J; junction bases left unmatched: 4. This CDR3 comprises 16 residues. The CDR3 DNA reads as TGTGCCAGCAGCCAAGATCGGACAGGGTGGAACACTGAAGCTTTCTTT. Translating it yields CASSQDRTGWNTEAFF.

The V and J genes are TRBV15 and TRBJ2-5; TRBD1 matches 7 bases. The junction had 8 bases not matched to a gene; V was cut back by 0 bases and J by 4 bases. Per the germline V gene, CDR1 is LNHNV and CDR2 is YYDKDF (reference sequence). This CDR3 spans 16 amino acids. CDR3 DNA sequence: TGTGCCACCAGCAGAGAGGTTGGTAGGGGGCGAGAGACCCAGTACTTC. It encodes CATSREVGRGRETQYF. Filled out from reference TRBV15 and TRBJ2-5, the complete variable domain reads DAMVIQNPRYQVTQFGKPVTLSCSQTLNHNVMYWYQQKSSQAPKLLFHYYDKDFNNEADTPDNFQSRRPNTSFCFLDIRSPGLGDTAMYLCATSREVGRGRETQYFGPGTRLLVL.

The CDR3 loop is CASSEDRDHYGYTF. CDR3 nucleotides: TGCGCCAGCAGTGAGGACAGGGACCACTATGGCTACACCTTC. J is TRBJ1-2 and V is TRBV10-2, with 7 positions matching TRBD1. Germline lookup yields CDR1 WSHSY and CDR2 SAAADI. The V segment lost 2 bases and the J segment 3 bases; nucleotides outside the gene matches: 3. The CDR3 runs to 14 residues.

This chain uses TRBV7-9 with TRBJ1-1; D ambiguous. The germline V gene encodes CDR1 SEHNR and CDR2 FQNEAQ (reference sequence). Between the trimmed V and J ends, which lost 1 base and 3 bases, there was a span of 12 bases. CDR3 length: 15 amino acids. CDR3 amino acids: CASSLGRTGDTEAFF. The CDR3 bases are TGTGCCAGCAGCTTAGGACGGACCGGTGACACTGAAGCTTTCTTT.

The CDR3 DNA reads TGTGCCTGGACGCGGGACAGGGGTTTTCTTTCGTACAATGAGCAGTTCTTC. Translated: CAWTRDRGFLSYNEQFF. The chain is built from TRBV30 and TRBJ2-1; 10 bases map to TRBD1. This CDR3 spans 17 amino acids. Germline CDR1 GTSNPN, CDR2 SVGIG (reference sequence). J gave up 4 bases and V 4 bases, and 13 bases lay outside the gene matches.

The rearrangement joins TRBV18 to TRBJ2-3; no reliable D call. The CDR3 covers 14 residues. Trimming took off 3 bases at V and 0 bases at J, with 7 bases between the two ends. The germline V gene encodes CDR1 KGHSH and CDR2 LQKENI. Here the CDR3 DNA reads TGTGCCAGCTCACCCCTCCGCAGCACAGATACGCAGTATTTT. Its protein product is CASSPLRSTDTQYF.

V gene TRBV7-9 combines with J gene TRBJ1-1, with D possibly being TRBD1 (6 bases). Deletions cut 2 bases from V and 6 bases from J, with 10 bases between. The V gene's germline CDR1 is SEHNR and CDR2 FQNEAQ (reference sequence). This CDR3 has 13 residues. CDR3 sequence reads: CASSLSRQAEAFF. As DNA, the CDR3 is TGTGCCAGCAGCTTATCGAGACAGGCTGAAGCTTTCTTT.

This chain connects TRBV5-1 to TRBJ2-3, with 11 nucleotides matching TRBD2. V trimming: 5 bases; J trimming: 5 bases; junction bases outside the gene matches: 7. This CDR3 has 15 amino acids. Germline values: CDR1 SGHRS, CDR2 YFSETQ. CDR3: CASSSGLAGGDTQYF. The CDR3 DNA reads as TGCGCCAGCAGTTCCGGACTAGCGGGTGGAGATACGCAGTATTTT.

The chain has TRBV18 and TRBJ1-4; no firm D call. Germline CDR1 is KGHSH and CDR2 is LQKENI. Trimming pared 1 base from V and 6 bases from J, leaving 6 bases between. This CDR3 has 13 amino acids. CDR3 protein: CASSPRGDEKLFF. The CDR3 region has the DNA TGTGCCAGCTCACCACGGGGTGATGAAAAACTGTTTTTT.

CDR3 region: CASSSSRTVRYNEQFF. The CDR3 DNA follows: TGTGCCAGCAGCTCTTCACGGACCGTGCGCTACAATGAGCAGTTCTTC. The genes are TRBV7-9 and TRBJ2-1; D is undetermined. Trimming cost V 4 bases and J 3 bases, with 16 bases left between them. In germline, CDR1 is SEHNR, CDR2 FQNEAQ (reference sequence). This CDR3 spans 16 amino acids.

The chain combines TRBV4-3 with TRBJ2-5, with 15 bases fitting TRBD2. V lost 4 bases, J lost 3 bases, and 3 bases stayed unmatched. CDR3 size: 16 residues. Germline CDR1 and CDR2: LGHNA and YSLEER. In nucleotides, the CDR3 is TGCGCCAGCAGCCCCGGACTAGCGGGAGGGGAAGAGACCCAGTACTTC. It is translated as CASSPGLAGGEETQYF.

The rearrangement links TRBV4-1 to TRBJ2-7, with D tentatively TRBD2 (5 bases). The germline V gene encodes CDR1 MGHRA and CDR2 YSYEKL. The V and J ends lost 8 bases and 3 bases respectively, with 11 bases between them. The CDR3 length is 12 residues. Here the CDR3 reads CASGPGGYEQYF. The CDR3 DNA sequence: TGCGCCAGCGGCCCAGGAGGCTACGAGCAGTACTTC.

V gene TRBV7-2 combines with J gene TRBJ2-4; D is perhaps TRBD2 (5 bases). V was cut by 3 bases and J by 8 bases, with 11 bases left in between. In germline, CDR1 is SGHTA, CDR2 FQGNSA. This CDR3 region has 13 residues. This CDR3 reads CASSFQLGDIQYF. The CDR3, as DNA: TGTGCCAGCAGCTTCCAACTAGGAGACATTCAGTACTTC.

This clone is labeled medium-sized. The V and J genes are TRBV7-9 and TRBJ2-7; 9 nucleotides line up with TRBD1. The CDR3 consists of 14 residues. Trimming removed 4 bases from V and 5 bases from J; junction bases left unmatched: 6. Germline CDR1 is SEHNR and CDR2 is FQNEAQ (reference sequence). CDR3 sequence (DNA): TGTGCCAGCAGCTCCCGGGACAGGGAAAACGAGCAGTACTTC. Translating it yields CASSSRDRENEQYF.

The chain carries TRBV4-2 and TRBJ1-3; D might be TRBD1 (5 bases). The CDR3 is made up of 16 amino acids. CDR1 and CDR2 (germline): LGHNA, YNFKEQ. The ends were cut back, 4 bases at V and 0 bases at J, with 13 bases in the middle. CDR3 protein: CASSPQGPNSGNTIYF. The CDR3 nucleotides are TGTGCCAGCAGCCCGCAGGGACCGAACTCTGGAAACACCATATATTTT.

J is TRBJ2-3 and V is TRBV9, with D perhaps TRBD1 or TRBD2 (5 bases each). The CDR3 has 15 amino acids. V dropped 3 bases and J dropped 4 bases, with 15 bases sitting between them. Germline V gene lookup returns CDR1 SGDLS and CDR2 YYNGEE. The CDR3 loop is CASSEGTTAADTQYF. The CDR3 nucleotides are TGTGCCAGCAGCGAGGGGACCACAGCGGCAGATACGCAGTATTTT.

A few counts support this clone. The chain uses TRBV14 and TRBJ2-5; 11 bases match TRBD2. The CDR3 runs to 15 residues. V trimming: 4 bases; J trimming: 9 bases; junction bases outside the gene matches: 10. CDR1 and CDR2 (germline): SGHDN, FVKESK. The chain's CDR3 is CASSRTSGSSLAQYF. DNA for the CDR3: TGTGCCAGCAGCCGAACTAGCGGGAGTTCCTTGGCCCAGTACTTC.

The rearrangement uses TRBV7-9 and TRBJ2-1, with D perhaps matching TRBD1 (5 bases). Germline V gene data show CDR1 as SEHNR and CDR2 as FQNEAQ (reference sequence). Trimming stripped 5 bases from V and 6 bases from J, with 20 bases between. This CDR3 contains 16 residues. As DNA, the CDR3 is TGTGCCAGCAGCCAAGATCAAGGGGTAGGAAGCAATGAGCAGTTCTTC. Amino acid sequence: CASSQDQGVGSNEQFF.

This chain links TRBV5-1 with TRBJ2-3, with D unclear. Trimming shortened V by 2 bases and J by 0 bases, and 7 bases separated the two germline ends. Germline V gene data show CDR1 as SGHRS and CDR2 as YFSETQ. CDR3 size: 14 residues. The CDR3, as DNA: TGCGCCAGCAGCTTACCCGACAGCACAGATACGCAGTATTTT. Amino acid sequence: CASSLPDSTDTQYF.

This clone is termed medium-sized (0.01 to 0.1%). The genes are TRBV5-1 and TRBJ2-7; no firm D call. The V and J ends lost 3 bases and 3 bases respectively, with 7 bases between them. The germline V gene has CDR1 SGHRS and CDR2 YFSETQ. CDR3 length equals 12 residues. The CDR3 sequence: CASSSSGYEQYF. The DNA for the CDR3 is TGCGCCAGCAGCTCGTCGGGCTACGAGCAGTACTTC.

The chain is built from TRBV5-1 and TRBJ2-3; 10 bases fit TRBD2. The V segment lost 0 bases and the J segment 1 base; nucleotides outside the gene matches: 11. The CDR3 is 19 residues long. Germline-derived CDR1 and CDR2 are SGHRS and YFSETQ. The CDR3: CASSLVASGRADRTDTQYF. CDR3 DNA sequence: TGCGCCAGCAGCTTGGTGGCTAGCGGGAGAGCGGACCGCACAGATACGCAGTATTTT.

This clone came up a few times. The chain links TRBV7-2 to TRBJ2-7, with D possibly being TRBD1 (5 bases). The germline gives CDR1 SGHTA, CDR2 FQGNSA. The CDR3 is made up of 14 amino acids. Deletions cut 1 base from V and 2 bases from J, with 9 bases between. The CDR3 reads CASSLETGAYEQYF. CDR3 nucleotides: TGTGCCAGCAGCTTAGAAACAGGTGCCTACGAGCAGTACTTC.

The V and J genes are TRBV6-6 and TRBJ2-3; D uncertain. The CDR3 totals 11 residues. Germline-derived CDR1 and CDR2 are MNHNY and SVGAGI (reference sequence). The V and J ends lost 5 bases and 2 bases respectively, with 2 bases between them. The DNA of the CDR3 is TGTGCCAGCAGTATCACAGATACGCAGTATTTT. Protein product: CASSITDTQYF.

This chain joins TRBV4-3 and TRBJ2-5; maybe TRBD2 (5 bases). There are 16 residues in the CDR3. In germline, CDR1 is LGHNA, CDR2 YSLEER. Trimming pared 4 bases from V and 1 base from J, leaving 16 bases between. The CDR3 here is CASSPGGRSSQETQYF. The DNA for the CDR3 is TGCGCCAGCAGCCCCGGCGGGCGGAGTTCCCAAGAGACCCAGTACTTC.

This sequence joins TRBV18 and TRBJ2-3; D gene uncertain. V was shortened by 4 bases and J by 8 bases, with 13 bases between the two germline ends. CDR1 and CDR2 (germline): KGHSH, LQKENI. CDR3 length equals 13 residues. CDR3 DNA: TGTGCCAGCTCACGACGACTTAACGGTACGCAGTATTTT. Protein product: CASSRRLNGTQYF.

There are a few counts of this clone. The V call is TRBV30, the J call TRBJ1-2; D remains unclear. The CDR3 is made up of 14 amino acids. The V gene's germline CDR1 is GTSNPN and CDR2 SVGIG (reference sequence). V lost 2 bases and J lost 1, with 11 bases in between. The chain's CDR3 is CAWSLVGSNYGYTF. CDR3 DNA sequence: TGTGCCTGGAGTTTGGTAGGAAGTAACTATGGCTACACCTTC.

This rearrangement joins TRBV30 to TRBJ2-3, with TRBD1 as a possible D gene (5 bases). The CDR3 loop spans 15 amino acids. Looked up from germline, CDR1 is GTSNPN and CDR2 is SVGIG (reference sequence). The V end lost 2 bases, the J end lost 5 bases, and 17 bases lay between the germline ends. CDR3 sequence reads: CAWSRKGQSGDTQYF. CDR3 in DNA: TGTGCCTGGAGTAGGAAGGGGCAATCAGGAGATACGCAGTATTTT.